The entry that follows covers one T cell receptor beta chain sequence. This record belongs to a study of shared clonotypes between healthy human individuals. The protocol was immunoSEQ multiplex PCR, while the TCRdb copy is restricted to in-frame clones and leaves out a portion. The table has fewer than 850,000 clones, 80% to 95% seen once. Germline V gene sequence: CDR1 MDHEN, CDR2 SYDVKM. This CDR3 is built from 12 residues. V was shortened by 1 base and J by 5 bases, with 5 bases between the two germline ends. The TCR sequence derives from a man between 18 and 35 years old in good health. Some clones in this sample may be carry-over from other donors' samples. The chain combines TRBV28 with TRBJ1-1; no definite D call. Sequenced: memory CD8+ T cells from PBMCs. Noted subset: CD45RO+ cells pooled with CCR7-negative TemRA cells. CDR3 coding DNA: TGTGCCAGCAGTTTATCGGCAACTGAAGCTTTCTTT. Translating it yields CASSLSATEAFF.